Listed below are T cell receptor beta chains from one sample, sequenced in a study of response to subunit inactivated influenza vaccine. TCRdb processed the RT-PCR reads anew with MiXCR; each CDR3 protein has one entry. The table records 550,000 to 800,000 distinct CDR3 sequences, approximately 15% of them present only once. Sequencing used PBMCs from blood, obtained 14 to 15 days before vaccination. The receptor set was obtained from a man aged 45-65 years who received an inactivated influenza vaccine. CDR3s include the opening cysteine and the closing phenylalanine or tryptophan. D genes are given only for firm matches. Rows give clone size only sometimes, using once, few, many, or a class for an expanded clone.

cdr3_nt: TGTGCCACCCGGGACCGCACAGATAAGCAGTATTTT
cdr3_aa: CATRDRTDKQYF
v_call: TRBV6-5
clone_size: NA
j_call: TRBJ2-3
d_call: NA

cdr3_nt: TGTGCCAGCAGCTTAACTTTAGGGGATTCACCCCTCCACTTT
cdr3_aa: CASSLTLGDSPLHF
v_call: TRBV7-9
clone_size: NA
j_call: TRBJ1-6
d_call: NA

cdr3_nt: TGTGCCAGCAGCTCTCCGCTAAGCGGCGCAGATACGCAGTATTTT
cdr3_aa: CASSSPLSGADTQYF
v_call: TRBV7-9
clone_size: few
j_call: TRBJ2-3
d_call: NA

cdr3_nt: TGCAGTGCCAGAGAGTTTCGTACACTGAACGCTTTCTTT
cdr3_aa: CSAREFRTLNAFF
v_call: TRBV20-1
clone_size: many
j_call: TRBJ1-1
d_call: NA

cdr3_nt: TGTGCCAGCTCACGGCTTGGACAGGGGCAAGAGACCCAGTACTTC
cdr3_aa: CASSRLGQGQETQYF
v_call: TRBV18
clone_size: NA
j_call: TRBJ2-5
d_call: TRBD1

cdr3_nt: TGTGCCAGCAGCATCAGGGGAAAACTTGGAAACACCATATATTTT
cdr3_aa: CASSIRGKLGNTIYF
v_call: TRBV6-1
clone_size: few
j_call: TRBJ1-3
d_call: NA

cdr3_nt: TGTGCCAGCAGTGCTGCCTCTTCGACGGAGAGCTCCTATAATTCACCCCTCCACTTT
cdr3_aa: CASSAASSTESSYNSPLHF
v_call: TRBV11-2
clone_size: NA
j_call: TRBJ1-6
d_call: NA

cdr3_nt: TGTGCCACCAGCAGAGGTGGGACTAGCGGGAGAATTGAGACGCAGTATTTT
cdr3_aa: CATSRGGTSGRIETQYF
v_call: TRBV15
clone_size: NA
j_call: TRBJ2-3
d_call: TRBD2

cdr3_nt: TGCGCCAGCAGCCAAGGCCCCTACGTTGGGGGGCCACTCAACGGGGAGCTGTTTTTT
cdr3_aa: CASSQGPYVGGPLNGELFF
v_call: TRBV4-1
clone_size: NA
j_call: TRBJ2-2
d_call: NA

cdr3_nt: TGCAGTGTAACCCAGGGCACCTCTGGAAACACCATATATTTT
cdr3_aa: CSVTQGTSGNTIYF
v_call: TRBV20-1
clone_size: few
j_call: TRBJ1-3
d_call: NA

cdr3_nt: TGTGCCAGCTCACCACGCCCCATGAACACTGAAGCTTTCTTT
cdr3_aa: CASSPRPMNTEAFF
v_call: TRBV18
clone_size: NA
j_call: TRBJ1-1
d_call: NA

cdr3_nt: TGTGCCAGTAGTATAGTAGCGGGACCCTACAATGAGCAGTTCTTC
cdr3_aa: CASSIVAGPYNEQFF
v_call: TRBV19
clone_size: NA
j_call: TRBJ2-1
d_call: TRBD2

cdr3_nt: TGTGCCAGCAGCCGACAAACATACGAGCAGTACTTC
cdr3_aa: CASSRQTYEQYF
v_call: TRBV7-2
clone_size: NA
j_call: TRBJ2-7
d_call: NA

cdr3_nt: TGTGCCAGCAGCTTAGCCACAGGGACCTACAATGAGCAGTTCTTC
cdr3_aa: CASSLATGTYNEQFF
v_call: TRBV11-2
clone_size: NA
j_call: TRBJ2-1
d_call: NA

cdr3_nt: TGTGCCATCACGTCGGGACAGGGGGTACCCGGGGAGCTGTTTTTT
cdr3_aa: CAITSGQGVPGELFF
v_call: TRBV10-3
clone_size: NA
j_call: TRBJ2-2
d_call: TRBD1

cdr3_nt: TGCAGTGCTAGAGAGGGGACAGCCCGGGAGACCCAGTACTTC
cdr3_aa: CSAREGTARETQYF
v_call: TRBV20-1
clone_size: NA
j_call: TRBJ2-5
d_call: TRBD1

cdr3_nt: TGTGCCAGCAGCAAAAACAGGGTTTCGAACACCGGGGAGCTGTTTTTT
cdr3_aa: CASSKNRVSNTGELFF
v_call: TRBV2
clone_size: NA
j_call: TRBJ2-2
d_call: NA

cdr3_nt: TGTGCCAGCAGCTTAGGGGGGTCACTTTGGAACTACGAGCAGTACTTC
cdr3_aa: CASSLGGSLWNYEQYF
v_call: TRBV11-2
clone_size: NA
j_call: TRBJ2-7
d_call: NA

cdr3_nt: TGCGCCAGCAGCCAAGGCCAGGTTAGTCCCCAGCATTTT
cdr3_aa: CASSQGQVSPQHF
v_call: TRBV4-3
clone_size: many
j_call: TRBJ1-5
d_call: NA

cdr3_nt: TGTGCCAGCACTTCAGGCAGGGAGGCTGGGGCCAACGTCCTGACTTTC
cdr3_aa: CASTSGREAGANVLTF
v_call: TRBV6-5
clone_size: NA
j_call: TRBJ2-6
d_call: NA

cdr3_nt: TGTGCCAGCAGCTCCCCGGGACGGGTGAACACTGAAGCTTTCTTT
cdr3_aa: CASSSPGRVNTEAFF
v_call: TRBV3-1
clone_size: many
j_call: TRBJ1-1
d_call: NA

cdr3_nt: TGTGCCAGCGATAGGACAACCGGCTACGAGCAGTACTTC
cdr3_aa: CASDRTTGYEQYF
v_call: TRBV28
clone_size: NA
j_call: TRBJ2-7
d_call: NA

cdr3_nt: TGCGCCAGCAGCAGCTCTGTGGGCTACAATGAGCAGTTCTTC
cdr3_aa: CASSSSVGYNEQFF
v_call: TRBV5-1
clone_size: many
j_call: TRBJ2-1
d_call: NA

cdr3_nt: TGTGCCAGCCAATGGGGGCGGGAGCCCTACAATGAGCAGTTCTTC
cdr3_aa: CASQWGREPYNEQFF
v_call: TRBV6-2/TRBV6-3
clone_size: NA
j_call: TRBJ2-1
d_call: NA

cdr3_nt: TGTGCCAGCAGCCATTTGGGGGATCTCGCCGGGGAGCTGTTTTTT
cdr3_aa: CASSHLGDLAGELFF
v_call: TRBV12-3/TRBV12-4
clone_size: few
j_call: TRBJ2-2
d_call: NA

cdr3_nt: TGTGCCAGCAGCCTCCTCGGGACCCCGGATAATGAGCAGTTCTTC
cdr3_aa: CASSLLGTPDNEQFF
v_call: TRBV3-1
clone_size: NA
j_call: TRBJ2-1
d_call: NA

cdr3_nt: TGTGCCACCAGCAGATCCTCCGGGCCCGGTAATGAGCAGTTCTTC
cdr3_aa: CATSRSSGPGNEQFF
v_call: TRBV15
clone_size: few
j_call: TRBJ2-1
d_call: NA

cdr3_nt: TGTGCCAGCAACCCTAAACAGGGGGCGGGGGAGCTGTTTTTT
cdr3_aa: CASNPKQGAGELFF
v_call: TRBV27
clone_size: NA
j_call: TRBJ2-2
d_call: TRBD1

cdr3_nt: TGTGCCAGCAGCTTCGCCAGCAACCAAGAGACCCAGTACTTC
cdr3_aa: CASSFASNQETQYF
v_call: TRBV7-2
clone_size: NA
j_call: TRBJ2-5
d_call: NA

cdr3_nt: TGTGCCAGCATGCACAGGGAGTCCCTCCTCTCTGGGGCCAACGTCCTGACTTTC
cdr3_aa: CASMHRESLLSGANVLTF
v_call: TRBV27
clone_size: few
j_call: TRBJ2-6
d_call: NA

cdr3_nt: TGTGCCAGCAGCTCTTGGGACAGGGGGACCTACGAGCAGTACTTC
cdr3_aa: CASSSWDRGTYEQYF
v_call: TRBV7-9
clone_size: NA
j_call: TRBJ2-7
d_call: TRBD1

cdr3_nt: TGCAGCGAAGTGGCAGGGAATGAGCAGTTCTTC
cdr3_aa: CSEVAGNEQFF
v_call: TRBV29-1
clone_size: NA
j_call: TRBJ2-1
d_call: NA

cdr3_nt: TGTGCCAGCAGTTTTGACAGGGGGCAGGGGCAGCCCCAGCATTTT
cdr3_aa: CASSFDRGQGQPQHF
v_call: TRBV27
clone_size: NA
j_call: TRBJ1-5
d_call: TRBD1

cdr3_nt: TGCAGTGCGTTTGAAACGGAGCCCAATCAGCCCCAGCATTTT
cdr3_aa: CSAFETEPNQPQHF
v_call: TRBV20-1
clone_size: few
j_call: TRBJ1-5
d_call: NA

cdr3_nt: TGCAGCGTAAGGGACTCCGGGAGCACAGATACGCAGTATTTT
cdr3_aa: CSVRDSGSTDTQYF
v_call: TRBV29-1
clone_size: NA
j_call: TRBJ2-3
d_call: NA

cdr3_nt: TGTGCCAGCAGCATAGACAGGGGGCGGAACACCGGGGAGCTGTTTTTT
cdr3_aa: CASSIDRGRNTGELFF
v_call: TRBV7-2
clone_size: few
j_call: TRBJ2-2
d_call: TRBD1

cdr3_nt: TGTGCCAGCAGTGGCGGGACTAGCGGGCCCTCCTACGAGCAGTACTTC
cdr3_aa: CASSGGTSGPSYEQYF
v_call: TRBV25-1
clone_size: few
j_call: TRBJ2-7
d_call: TRBD2

cdr3_nt: TGCGCCAGCAGAGGCCCGACGGAAACTAACTATGGCTACACCTTC
cdr3_aa: CASRGPTETNYGYTF
v_call: TRBV5-1
clone_size: few
j_call: TRBJ1-2
d_call: NA

cdr3_nt: TGCGCCAGCAGCCAAGGTTGGAACTCCCCCACAGATACGCAGTATTTT
cdr3_aa: CASSQGWNSPTDTQYF
v_call: TRBV4-1
clone_size: few
j_call: TRBJ2-3
d_call: NA

cdr3_nt: TGTGCCAGCAGTTACCCGGCGGGAGCGGTATATGAGCAGTTCTTC
cdr3_aa: CASSYPAGAVYEQFF
v_call: TRBV6-2/TRBV6-3
clone_size: NA
j_call: TRBJ2-1
d_call: TRBD2

cdr3_nt: TGCAGTGCCCAAGACAGGGGGCGTACGAACACCGGGGAGCTGTTTTTT
cdr3_aa: CSAQDRGRTNTGELFF
v_call: TRBV20-1
clone_size: NA
j_call: TRBJ2-2
d_call: TRBD1

cdr3_nt: TGTGCCAGCAGCCCCCCCTACGCTAATGAAAAACTGTTTTTT
cdr3_aa: CASSPPYANEKLFF
v_call: TRBV7-2
clone_size: NA
j_call: TRBJ1-4
d_call: NA

cdr3_nt: TGCAGTGCTAGGGATACGCAGTATTTT
cdr3_aa: CSARDTQYF
v_call: TRBV20-1
clone_size: NA
j_call: TRBJ2-3
d_call: NA

cdr3_nt: TGCAGCGGCGGGACAGGGTACGACGAGCAGTACTTC
cdr3_aa: CSGGTGYDEQYF
v_call: TRBV29-1
clone_size: NA
j_call: TRBJ2-7
d_call: TRBD1

cdr3_nt: TGTGCCAGCAGCTTGGGAGGTGGACTAGCGGGGGGTCAAACTAGCACAGATACGCAGTATTTT
cdr3_aa: CASSLGGGLAGGQTSTDTQYF
v_call: TRBV5-4
clone_size: NA
j_call: TRBJ2-3
d_call: TRBD2